This is a list of T cell receptor beta chains from one sample in a study of blood T cells in healthy people across ages. TCRdb processed the 5' RACE reads anew with MiXCR; each CDR3 protein has one entry. The sample includes roughly 500,000 distinct CDR3 sequences, around 24% seen only once; the top ten take just over 8.5%. The data were also submitted as part of a second study, on T cells of mothers and their children.

Sequenced material: blood. Receptors originate from a boy younger than 18 in good health. Each CDR3 is given with its conserved first and last residue. The order of the fields is D gene, CDR3 length, clone size, J gene, V gene, CDR3 DNA, CDR3 protein. A D gene is named only where the DNA matches it firmly. Only part of the rows carry a size: once, few, many, or a class if the clone is expanded.

D: TRBD1; length: 16; size: NA; J: TRBJ2-3; V: TRBV12-3/TRBV12-4; DNA: TGTGCCAGCAGCCCCGTTGGGACAGGGGGCGCAGATACGCAGTATTTT; CDR3: CASSPVGTGGADTQYF
D: NA; length: 16; size: few; J: TRBJ2-7; V: TRBV4-1; DNA: TGCGCCAGCAGCCAAGAGCAGGGTGCAACACATTACGAGCAGTACTTC; CDR3: CASSQEQGATHYEQYF
D: TRBD2; length: 13; size: many; J: TRBJ2-7; V: TRBV28; DNA: TGTGCCATCGGACTAGCGGGAGAATACGAGCAGTACTTC; CDR3: CAIGLAGEYEQYF
D: NA; length: 15; size: few; J: TRBJ1-2; V: TRBV28; DNA: TGTGCCAGCAGTAACCAGGGGCGGGGGACTTATGGCTACACCTTC; CDR3: CASSNQGRGTYGYTF
D: NA; length: 17; size: few; J: TRBJ2-1; V: TRBV7-3; DNA: TGTGCCAGCAGCCCAATAGCGCGAACTGCCTTATACAATGAGCAGTTCTTC; CDR3: CASSPIARTALYNEQFF
D: NA; length: 15; size: few; J: TRBJ2-1; V: TRBV4-3; DNA: TGCGCCAGCAGCCATGGGACTGGCGGGGAAAATGAGCAGTTCTTC; CDR3: CASSHGTGGENEQFF
D: NA; length: 15; size: NA; J: TRBJ2-3; V: TRBV7-2; DNA: TGTGCCAGCAGCTTAGTAGTGCTAGCCACAGATACGCAGTATTTT; CDR3: CASSLVVLATDTQYF
D: NA; length: 15; size: few; J: TRBJ2-1; V: TRBV5-6; DNA: TGTGCCAGCAGCTTAGGGGCCACGAGAGCCAATGAGCAGTTCTTC; CDR3: CASSLGATRANEQFF
D: TRBD1; length: 14; size: NA; J: TRBJ1-2; V: TRBV6-5; DNA: TGTGCCAGCAGCCCATTGACAGGGGGCCATGGCTACACCTTC; CDR3: CASSPLTGGHGYTF
D: TRBD2; length: 14; size: many; J: TRBJ2-7; V: TRBV6-6; DNA: TGTGCCAGCAGTTACCTGGGGGGGGTCTACGAGCAGTACTTC; CDR3: CASSYLGGVYEQYF
D: NA; length: 14; size: few; J: TRBJ1-1; V: TRBV3-1; DNA: TGTGCCAGCAGCCAAGTGTCCATGAACACTGAAGCTTTCTTT; CDR3: CASSQVSMNTEAFF
D: TRBD2; length: 15; size: NA; J: TRBJ2-2; V: TRBV20-1; DNA: TGCAGTGCCAGCCGGACTAGCCTTAACACCGGGGAGCTGTTTTTT; CDR3: CSASRTSLNTGELFF
D: TRBD2; length: 14; size: NA; J: TRBJ2-1; V: TRBV5-5; DNA: TGTGCCAGCAGACAGGGACTAGCGACGAATGAGCAGTTCTTC; CDR3: CASRQGLATNEQFF
D: NA; length: 13; size: many; J: TRBJ2-7; V: TRBV28; DNA: TGTGCCAGCAGTCTCCGGGGAGGCGATGAGCAGTACTTC; CDR3: CASSLRGGDEQYF
D: TRBD2; length: 16; size: few; J: TRBJ2-3; V: TRBV28; DNA: TGTGCCAGCAGCTTAGTTCCCCGGGAGGCGACAGATACGCAGTATTTT; CDR3: CASSLVPREATDTQYF
D: NA; length: 14; size: few; J: TRBJ2-7; V: TRBV7-8; DNA: TGTGCCAGCAGCTTAGGGCCAGGGGTCTACGAGCAGTACTTC; CDR3: CASSLGPGVYEQYF
D: NA; length: 11; size: NA; J: TRBJ2-7; V: TRBV29-1; DNA: TGCAGCGCCGGGGAGGTATACGAGCAGTACTTC; CDR3: CSAGEVYEQYF
D: NA; length: 15; size: NA; J: TRBJ2-3; V: TRBV6-5; DNA: TGTGCCAGCAGTTACTCCCCCAGGGTCCCAGATACGCAGTATTTT; CDR3: CASSYSPRVPDTQYF
D: NA; length: 15; size: few; J: TRBJ1-3; V: TRBV27; DNA: TGTGCCTGCAGTCCCGAACCCGACTCTGGAAACACCATATATTTT; CDR3: CACSPEPDSGNTIYF
D: NA; length: 16; size: NA; J: TRBJ2-2; V: TRBV20-1; DNA: TGCAGTGCTAGACAGGCAGGGGCGGCGAACACCGGGGAGCTGTTTTTT; CDR3: CSARQAGAANTGELFF
D: NA; length: 19; size: few; J: TRBJ2-3; V: TRBV28; DNA: TGTGCCAGCAGTTTTTATAAGTTGGGCGGGACCTCTAGCACAGATACGCAGTATTTT; CDR3: CASSFYKLGGTSSTDTQYF
D: NA; length: 15; size: many; J: TRBJ1-1; V: TRBV7-2; DNA: TGTGCCAGCAGCTTCGGGGGACTACTTAACACTGAAGCTTTCTTT; CDR3: CASSFGGLLNTEAFF